This T cell receptor (beta chain) came from a study of T cell responses to AZD1222 COVID-19 vaccine. The sample holds one count of this clone. Here immunoSEQ multiplex PCR was the method, and the copy in TCRdb shows in-frame clones only, minus some. Seen here are 95,000 to 100,000 clones, roughly 84% observed once, and the top ten hold around 1.5%. V lost 0 bases to trimming and J lost 3 bases, with 6 bases between them. CDR3 length: 13 residues. Germline loops: CDR1 KGHSH, CDR2 LQKENI. This clonotype was sampled from an adult in good health. This specimen was peripheral blood, taken on day 0 of AZD1222 vaccination. The gene calls are TRBV18 and TRBJ2-7, with TRBD1 as a possible D gene (5 bases). DNA for the CDR3: TGTGCCAGCTCACCACCCCAGGGCTACGAGCAGTACTTC. Protein product: CASSPPQGYEQYF. Complete variable domain (other parts from reference TRBV18 and TRBJ2-7): NAGVMQNPRHLVRRRGQEARLRCSPMKGHSHVYWYRQLPEEGLKFMVYLQKENIIDESGMPKERFSAEFPKEGPSILRIQQVVRGDSAAYFCASSPPQGYEQYFGPGTRLTVT.